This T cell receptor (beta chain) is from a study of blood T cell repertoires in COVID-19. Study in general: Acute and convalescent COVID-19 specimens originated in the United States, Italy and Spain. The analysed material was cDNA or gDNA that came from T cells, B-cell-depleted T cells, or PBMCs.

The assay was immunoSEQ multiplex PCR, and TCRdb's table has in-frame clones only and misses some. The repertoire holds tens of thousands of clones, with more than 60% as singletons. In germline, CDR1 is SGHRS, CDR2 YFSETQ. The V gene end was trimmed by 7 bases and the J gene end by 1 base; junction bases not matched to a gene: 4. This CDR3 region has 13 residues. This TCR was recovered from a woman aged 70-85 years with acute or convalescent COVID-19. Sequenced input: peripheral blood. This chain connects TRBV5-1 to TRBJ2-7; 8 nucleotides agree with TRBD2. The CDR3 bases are TGCGCCAGCCGGGAGGGGGGGTCCTACGAGCAGTACTTC. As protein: CASREGGSYEQYF. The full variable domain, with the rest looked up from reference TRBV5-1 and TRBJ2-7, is KAGVTQTPRYLIKTRGQQVTLSCSPISGHRSVSWYQQTPGQGLQFLFEYFSETQRNKGNFPGRFSGRQFSNSRSEMNVSTLELGDSALYLCASREGGSYEQYFGPGTRLTVT.